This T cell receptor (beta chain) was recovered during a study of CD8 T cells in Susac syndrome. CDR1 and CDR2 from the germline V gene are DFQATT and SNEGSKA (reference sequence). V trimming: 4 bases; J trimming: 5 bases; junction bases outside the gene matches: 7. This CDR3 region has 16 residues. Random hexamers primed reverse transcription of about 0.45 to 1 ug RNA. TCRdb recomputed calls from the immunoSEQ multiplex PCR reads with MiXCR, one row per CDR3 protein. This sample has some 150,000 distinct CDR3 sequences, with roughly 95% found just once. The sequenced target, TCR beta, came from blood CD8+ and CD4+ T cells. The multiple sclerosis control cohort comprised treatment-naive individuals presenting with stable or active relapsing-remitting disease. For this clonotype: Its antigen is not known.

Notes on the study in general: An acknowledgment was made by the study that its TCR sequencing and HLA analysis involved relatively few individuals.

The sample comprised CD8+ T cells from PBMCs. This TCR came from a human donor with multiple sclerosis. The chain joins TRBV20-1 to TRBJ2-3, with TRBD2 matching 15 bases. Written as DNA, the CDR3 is TGCAGTGCTAAAGGACTAGCGGGGGGGCCAAGAGATACGCAGTATTTT. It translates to CSAKGLAGGPRDTQYF.